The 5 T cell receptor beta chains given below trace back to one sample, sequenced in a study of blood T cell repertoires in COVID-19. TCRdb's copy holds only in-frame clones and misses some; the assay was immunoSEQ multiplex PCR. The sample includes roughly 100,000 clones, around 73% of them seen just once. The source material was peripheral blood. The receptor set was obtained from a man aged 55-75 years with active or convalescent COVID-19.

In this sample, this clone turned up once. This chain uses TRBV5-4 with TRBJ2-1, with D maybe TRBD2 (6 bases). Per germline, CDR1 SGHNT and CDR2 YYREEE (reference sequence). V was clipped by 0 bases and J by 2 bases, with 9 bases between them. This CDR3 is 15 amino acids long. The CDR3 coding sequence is TGTGCCAGCAGCTTGGGAGGCGGGACCTACAATGAGCAGTTCTTC. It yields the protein CASSLGGGTYNEQFF.

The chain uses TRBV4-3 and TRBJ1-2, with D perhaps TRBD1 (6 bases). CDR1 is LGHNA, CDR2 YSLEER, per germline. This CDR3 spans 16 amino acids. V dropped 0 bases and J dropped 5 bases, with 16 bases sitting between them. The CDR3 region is CASSQEQGSGWYGYTF. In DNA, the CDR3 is TGCGCCAGCAGCCAAGAACAGGGTTCGGGATGGTATGGCTACACCTTC.

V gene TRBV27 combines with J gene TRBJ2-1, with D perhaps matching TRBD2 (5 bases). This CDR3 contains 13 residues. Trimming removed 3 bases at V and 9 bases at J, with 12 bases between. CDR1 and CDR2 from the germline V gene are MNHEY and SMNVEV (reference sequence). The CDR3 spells CASSFRDTGEQFF. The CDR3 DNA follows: TGTGCCAGCAGTTTCCGGGATACGGGTGAGCAGTTCTTC.

The DNA for the CDR3 is TGTGCCAGCAGCTTATGGCTCCCCGGAGACTACGAGCAGTACGTC. This sequence encodes CASSLWLPGDYEQYV. The rearrangement links TRBV7-7 to TRBJ2-7; the D is unclear. Germline V gene sequence: CDR1 SSHAT, CDR2 FNYEAQ (reference sequence). CDR3 length equals 15 residues. The ends were cut back, 2 bases at V and 3 bases at J, with 14 bases in the middle.

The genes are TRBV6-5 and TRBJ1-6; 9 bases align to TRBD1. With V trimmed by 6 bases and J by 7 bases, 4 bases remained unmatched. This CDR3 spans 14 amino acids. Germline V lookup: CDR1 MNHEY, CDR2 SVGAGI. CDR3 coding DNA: TGTGCCAGCAGCCCACAGGGGGCGAATTCACCCCTCCACTTT. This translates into CASSPQGANSPLHF.